Below, 29 T cell receptor beta chains from the same sample are listed, as sequenced in a study of blood T cell repertoires in COVID-19. Assay: immunoSEQ multiplex PCR; the TCRdb copy retains only in-frame clones and omits some. Here the sample spans about 310,000 clones, 90% being singletons. Sequencing was performed on peripheral blood. Receptors originate from a woman between 40 and 50 years old with COVID-19, enrolled during active disease.

This clone was seen a single time. V gene TRBV18 combines with J gene TRBJ1-1; perhaps TRBD1 as D (6 bases). The germline gives CDR1 KGHSH, CDR2 LQKENI. Deletions cut 3 bases from V and 1 base from J, with 12 bases between. The CDR3 spans 15 residues. The DNA for the CDR3 is TGTGCCAGCTCACCGGCTGCAGGGGCGAACACTGAAGCTTTCTTT. It encodes CASSPAAGANTEAFF.

CDR3 sequence: CASSITGWRNNEQFF. The CDR3 nucleotides read TGTGCCAGTAGTATAACAGGGTGGAGAAACAATGAGCAGTTCTTC. The V gene is TRBV19, the J gene TRBJ2-1; D is perhaps TRBD1 (6 bases). Looked up from germline, CDR1 is LNHDA and CDR2 is SQIVND (reference sequence). Trimming removed 2 bases at V and 5 bases at J, with 13 bases between. The CDR3 loop spans 15 amino acids.

This rearrangement joins TRBV3-1 (or the pseudogene TRBV3-2) to TRBJ2-7; TRBD1 matches 8 bases. The germline V gene encodes CDR1 LGHDT and CDR2 YNNKEL (reference sequence). The CDR3 covers 15 residues. V lost 2 bases to trimming and J lost 5 bases; unmatched junction nucleotides: 8. The CDR3 coding sequence is TGTGCCAGCAGCCAAAACCCTGGACAGGGCCACGAGCAGTACTTC. Protein product: CASSQNPGQGHEQYF.

The CDR3 coding sequence is TGTGCCAGCAGTTACGACAGGATCTCAAACTATGGCTACACCTTC. Translating gives CASSYDRISNYGYTF. The chain couples TRBV6-5 to TRBJ1-2; the D gene is possibly TRBD1 (6 bases). The CDR3 consists of 15 residues. With 2 bases removed from V and 2 bases from J, the gap between germline ends came to 12 bases. Germline CDR1 MNHEY, CDR2 SVGAGI.

This chain connects TRBV28 to TRBJ2-3, with TRBD2 matching 8 bases. V trimming: 2 bases; J trimming: 2 bases; junction bases outside the gene matches: 6. The germline V gene encodes CDR1 MDHEN and CDR2 SYDVKM. This CDR3 spans 16 amino acids. CDR3 in DNA: TGTGCCAGCAGTTTAATACCGGGAGGGGACACAGATACGCAGTATTTT. Translated: CASSLIPGGDTDTQYF.

The rearrangement uses TRBV9 and TRBJ2-7; the D gene is possibly TRBD2 (6 bases). In germline, CDR1 is SGDLS, CDR2 YYNGEE. V was pared by 3 bases and J by 4 bases, with 23 bases between. This CDR3 contains 17 residues. The CDR3 sequence is CASSAGVGEPALYEQYF. CDR3 DNA sequence: TGTGCCAGCAGCGCGGGGGTGGGGGAGCCCGCCTTATACGAGCAGTACTTC.

The rearrangement links TRBV3-1 (or the pseudogene TRBV3-2) to TRBJ1-2, with TRBD1 matching 9 bases. Germline V gene sequence: CDR1 LGHDT, CDR2 YNNKEL (reference sequence). The V segment lost 4 bases and the J segment 7 bases; nucleotides outside the gene matches: 10. The CDR3 contains 15 residues. The DNA for the CDR3 is TGTGCCAGCAGCCTCCGGGACAGGGAAGGTGCTGGCTACACCTTC. It is translated as CASSLRDREGAGYTF.

A single count supports this clone. This chain joins TRBV30 and TRBJ1-2, with a tentative D call TRBD1 (5 bases). CDR3 size: 16 residues. V dropped 2 bases and J dropped 4 bases, with 20 bases sitting between them. From germline, CDR1 is GTSNPN and CDR2 SVGIG (reference sequence). The CDR3 loop reads CAWSFGRRDSLYGYTF. The CDR3 nucleotides are TGTGCCTGGAGTTTTGGTCGAAGAGACAGTCTCTATGGCTACACCTTC.

The V gene is TRBV7-9, the J gene TRBJ1-1; 7 bases align to TRBD1. The ends lost 0 bases at V and 3 bases at J; junction bases unmatched: 1. Germline-derived CDR1 and CDR2 are SEHNR and FQNEAQ (reference sequence). CDR3 length: 14 residues. The CDR3 bases are TGTGCCAGCAGCTTAGCGACAGGGTACACTGAAGCTTTCTTT. The encoded protein is CASSLATGYTEAFF.

V usage is TRBV7-2 and J usage is TRBJ1-6, with 9 bases aligning to TRBD1. The CDR3 contains 15 residues. Germline values: CDR1 SGHTA, CDR2 FQGNSA. V trimming: 4 bases; J trimming: 8 bases; junction bases outside the gene matches: 6. The CDR3 nucleotides read TGTGCCAGCAGCTCGTACAGGGACAGGGATTCACCCCTCCACTTT. It encodes CASSSYRDRDSPLHF.

CDR3 loop: CANNRGSETEAFF. The CDR3 DNA reads TGTGCGAATAACAGGGGAAGTGAAACTGAAGCTTTCTTT. V and J are TRBV7-8 and TRBJ1-1; 7 bases fit TRBD1. Germline CDR1 is SGHVS and CDR2 is FQNEAQ. The length of the CDR3 is 13 residues.

The chain is built from TRBV28 and TRBJ1-1; unclear D gene. The V gene's germline CDR1 is MDHEN and CDR2 SYDVKM. CDR3 length equals 12 residues. V was trimmed by 4 bases and J by 2 bases, leaving 5 bases between them. The CDR3 reads CASSSSNTEAFF. As DNA, the CDR3 is TGTGCCAGCAGTTCCAGTAACACTGAAGCTTTCTTT.

As concerns this clone: In the same sample, other DNA sequences code for this CDR3. The chain employs TRBV25-1 and TRBJ2-2, with D perhaps TRBD2 (5 bases). The CDR3 loop spans 11 amino acids. Looked up from germline, CDR1 is MGHDK and CDR2 is SYGVNS. The germline V and J ends were trimmed by 6 bases and 8 bases, with 7 bases remaining between them. The CDR3 loop is CASRRAGELFF. CDR3 nucleotide sequence: TGTGCCAGCAGGCGGGCGGGGGAGCTGTTTTTT. Combining the CDR3 with reference TRBV25-1 and TRBJ2-2 gives the whole variable domain EADIYQTPRYLVIGTGKKITLECSQTMGHDKMYWYQQDPGMELHLIHYSYGVNSTEKGDLSSESTVSRIRTEHFPLTLESARPSHTSQYLCASRRAGELFFGEGSRLTVL.

This sequence joins TRBV27 and TRBJ1-5; maybe TRBD1 (5 bases). Germline CDR1 is MNHEY and CDR2 is SMNVEV (reference sequence). The CDR3 has 16 amino acids. V was pared by 1 base and J by 6 bases, with 16 bases between. The CDR3 is CASSLCQGISCQPQHF. CDR3 nucleotide sequence: TGTGCCAGCAGTTTATGCCAGGGCATATCATGTCAGCCCCAGCATTTT.

This rearrangement joins TRBV30 to TRBJ1-2, with D unresolved. V lost 0 bases and J 4 bases, leaving 15 bases between the germline ends. There are 15 residues in the CDR3. Germline values: CDR1 GTSNPN, CDR2 SVGIG (reference sequence). CDR3 coding DNA: TGTGCCTGGAGTGTGGTCGGTTCATCTCTCTATGGCTACACCTTC. Translation gives CAWSVVGSSLYGYTF.

The chain couples TRBV23-1 to TRBJ1-5; 9 nucleotides match TRBD1. TRBV23-1 is an ORF, and what it does is uncertain. The J segment lost 1 base and the V segment lost 4 bases, leaving 2 bases of the junction unmatched. The CDR3 is made up of 15 amino acids. The CDR3 DNA sequence: TGCGCCAGCAGTCCCGGGACAGGGAGCAATCAGCCCCAGCATTTT. Its protein is CASSPGTGSNQPQHF.

J is TRBJ2-3 and V is TRBV9; no clear D. The germline gives CDR1 SGDLS, CDR2 YYNGEE. This CDR3 is built from 15 residues. V lost 4 bases and J 0 bases, leaving 12 bases between the germline ends. For the CDR3, the DNA is TGTGCCAGCAGCTCTTCAGTATCTAGCACAGATACGCAGTATTTT. Its protein is CASSSSVSSTDTQYF.

The V call is TRBV5-1, the J call TRBJ2-1, with 7 positions matching TRBD2. Trimming at V came to 0 bases and at J to 9 bases, leaving 9 bases not matched to a gene. The CDR3 contains 15 residues. Germline-derived CDR1 and CDR2 are SGHRS and YFSETQ. The CDR3 sequence: CASSLGAGEGSEQFF. CDR3 DNA sequence: TGCGCCAGCAGCTTGGGGGCGGGAGAAGGGAGTGAGCAGTTCTTC.

This chain joins TRBV3-1 (or the pseudogene TRBV3-2) and TRBJ1-1; 7 bases are a match to TRBD1. This CDR3 has 14 amino acids. CDR1 and CDR2 (germline): LGHDT, YNNKEL (reference sequence). With 2 bases clipped from V and 5 bases from J, the junction kept 5 bases outside the gene matches. In DNA, the CDR3 is TGTGCCAGCAGCCAATTAGGGGGCTATACTGAAGCTTTCTTT. This gives the protein CASSQLGGYTEAFF.

V usage is TRBV6-6 and J usage is TRBJ2-7, with 9 bases lining up with TRBD2. CDR1 is MNHNY, CDR2 SVGAGI, per germline (reference sequence). The V segment lost 5 bases and the J segment 4 bases; nucleotides outside the gene matches: 6. The CDR3 has 14 amino acids. Here the CDR3 DNA reads TGTGCCAGCAGTAGACAGCGGGAGGTGTACGAGCAGTACTTC. This encodes CASSRQREVYEQYF.

The gene calls are TRBV19 and TRBJ2-2; D gene unclear. Germline values: CDR1 LNHDA, CDR2 SQIVND (reference sequence). Trimming shortened V by 2 bases and J by 4 bases, and 8 bases separated the two germline ends. The CDR3 totals 14 residues. CDR3 sequence: CASSITGSTGELFF. CDR3 nucleotide sequence: TGTGCCAGTAGTATAACGGGTAGCACCGGGGAGCTGTTTTTT. The complete variable domain, with remaining parts taken from reference TRBV19 and TRBJ2-2, reads DGGITQSPKYLFRKEGQNVTLSCEQNLNHDAMYWYRQDPGQGLRLIYYSQIVNDFQKGDIAEGYSVSREKKESFPLTVTSAQKNPTAFYLCASSITGSTGELFFGEGSRLTVL.

This CDR3 is CASSTPSGTEAFF. As DNA, the CDR3 is TGTGCCAGCAGTACACCATCGGGCACTGAAGCTTTCTTT. This chain links TRBV3-1 (or the pseudogene TRBV3-2) with TRBJ1-1; D call uncertain. Germline V gene data show CDR1 as LGHDT and CDR2 as YNNKEL (reference sequence). The CDR3 extends over 13 amino acids. Trimming left V 6 bases short and J 4 bases short, with 12 bases between.

This sequence joins TRBV7-3 and TRBJ2-5; maybe TRBD1 (5 bases). Looked up from germline, CDR1 is SGHTA and CDR2 is FQGTGA. V lost 5 bases to trimming and J lost 5 bases, with 12 bases between them. This CDR3 is built from 13 residues. This chain's CDR3 is CASSPGFAETQYF. In DNA form, the CDR3 reads TGTGCCAGCAGCCCAGGGTTCGCGGAGACCCAGTACTTC.

The chain combines TRBV2 with TRBJ1-3; D remains unclear. The CDR3 runs 15 residues. V lost 0 bases, J lost 2 bases, and 8 bases lay in between. CDR1 is SNHLY and CDR2 is FYNNEI in the germline V gene. DNA for the CDR3: TGTGCCAGCAGTGAAGCAAGAGGCCCTGGAAACACCATATATTTT. Translated, it gives CASSEARGPGNTIYF.

The V gene is TRBV28, the J gene TRBJ2-7; the D gene is possibly TRBD1 (5 bases). Trimming pared 6 bases from V and 2 bases from J, leaving 17 bases between. This CDR3 is built from 15 residues. Germline V gene lookup returns CDR1 MDHEN and CDR2 SYDVKM. This CDR3 is CASRDGQLLPYEQYF. DNA for the CDR3: TGTGCCAGCAGAGATGGACAACTGTTACCCTACGAGCAGTACTTC.

This clone was found a few times. This chain uses TRBV7-8 with TRBJ1-2, with TRBD1 as a possible D gene (5 bases). This CDR3 is built from 13 residues. Germline-derived CDR1 and CDR2 are SGHVS and FQNEAQ. The germline V and J ends were trimmed by 8 bases and 5 bases, with 15 bases remaining between them. The CDR3: CASGEGNGYGYTF. CDR3 bases: TGTGCCAGCGGGGAGGGGAATGGTTATGGCTACACCTTC.

The rearrangement uses TRBV7-9 and TRBJ2-7; TRBD2 matches at 9 bases. Losses at the gene ends were 1 base for V and 1 base for J; bases not matched to a gene: 2. This CDR3 is 15 amino acids long. The germline CDR1 and CDR2 sequences are SEHNR and FQNEAQ (reference sequence). This CDR3 is CASSLVAGGSYEQYF. In DNA, the CDR3 is TGTGCCAGCAGCTTAGTTGCGGGGGGGTCCTACGAGCAGTACTTC.

The genes are TRBV30 and TRBJ1-3; no clear D gene. The germline CDR1 and CDR2 sequences are GTSNPN and SVGIG (reference sequence). This CDR3 has 16 residues. V was trimmed by 0 bases and J by 2 bases, leaving 14 bases between them. This CDR3 is CAWSVGITSTGNTIYF. In DNA, the CDR3 is TGTGCCTGGAGTGTGGGCATTACTTCGACTGGAAACACCATATATTTT.

This chain links TRBV11-1 with TRBJ2-5; possible D gene TRBD1, 5 bases. Germline-derived CDR1 and CDR2 are SGHAT and FQDESV (reference sequence). The ends were cut back, 4 bases at V and 1 base at J, with 16 bases in the middle. This CDR3 is built from 16 residues. CDR3 in amino acids: CASSSPPGHRQETQYF. The CDR3 nucleotides read TGTGCCAGCAGCTCCCCCCCAGGACACCGCCAAGAGACCCAGTACTTC.